This T cell receptor (beta chain) was sequenced for a study of beta chain features in type 1 diabetes (dated by TCRdb to between 2018 and 2020). Background for the entire study: Mean age, gender distribution, total cell number and subset yield did not differ between patients and healthy donors. A total of about 99,000,000 sorted cells were examined across all samples, and RNA yield correlated strongly with the number of cells per subset. The study compared the TCRB repertoires of sorted circulating CD4+ T cell subsets in recently diagnosed type 1 diabetes patients with those in matched healthy donors. Whereas all 30 or so donors provided naive and central memory subsets, regulatory and stem cell-like memory subsets were isolated from just 8 patients and about 8 healthy donors. Study-wide conclusions, independent of this receptor: Patients with type 1 diabetes made fewer insertions and deleted more nucleotides at VDJ recombination sites, implying thymic rearrangement abnormalities. Shorter templates might have been favored by PCR, but patient and control samples were amplified and corrected together, so both groups would have been affected equally by any skew. HLA sub-analyses involved small numbers of individuals, so any influence of HLA type on TCRB rearrangement remained unresolved. Because cDNA was sequenced instead of genomic DNA, highly expressing activated cells could be over-represented, though the groups showed no difference in activation or CD3 levels. The naive, central memory and regulatory TCRB repertoires appeared to resemble one another more closely among patients than among healthy donors. Type 1 diabetes patients showed a moderate but significant shortening of TCRB CDR3 length in all four CD4+ subsets.

This clone showed up just a few times. Which antigen it targets is not known. Per-base quality was not reported, and no clone a single base away is much larger than it. From each donor, a single peripheral blood sample of around 120 mL on average was drawn into heparinised tubes. Naive, central memory, regulatory and stem cell-like memory CD4+ T cells were sorted on a BD FACSAria II using a panel including CD45RO, CCR7, CD25, CD127, CD95 and CD27. A purity above 95% was achieved for all sorted populations. PBMCs were isolated immediately by Lymphoprep density gradient centrifugation and stained directly without culture. To minimize batch effects, samples were stained and sorted in pairs, one healthy donor with one patient per experiment. The entire amount of isolated RNA was reverse transcribed using the High Capacity cDNA Reverse Transcription Kit, so the sequenced TCRB transcripts were expressed ones. Naive, central memory and regulatory T cell samples underwent deep immunoSEQ sequencing, averaging roughly 3.3 million total reads per sample. Sorted cells were lysed in RLT buffer and RNA was extracted with DNase-treated RNeasy Micro or Mini kits, depending on cell number. Each cell subset was processed on its own to prevent cross-contamination, while patient and healthy donor samples were processed together. The immunoSEQ multiplex PCR was used to amplify TCRB sequences from cDNA, yielding 87-bp fragments that span the CDR3 region. Sequencing of the amplicons was performed on the Illumina HiSeq platform. As for how the authors treated the data: PCR bias was corrected computationally using synthetic template baselines, and reads within Hamming distance 2 were collapsed, with unmergeable singletons discarded. Reads were aligned against IMGT to assign V, D and J genes, CDR3 length and insertions or deletions at six rearrangement sites. Clonotype counts were normalized to sorted cell number within each subset before computing true diversity and Gini coefficients with the tcR R package. The overlap coefficient, calculated on TCRB nucleotide sequences, was used to measure repertoire sharing. As a proxy for the pre-selection repertoire, out-of-frame TCRB sequences from naive cells were analyzed. TCRdb carries this immuneACCESS record with in-frame sequences only. Its versions omit some clonotypes, under half of them owing to an unresolved V gene in the studies checked, with the rest unexplained. That table supplies the V and J calls and clone size; D and trimming were determined from the DNA. For this sample there are roughly 310,000 clones; approximately 9.9% appear just once. 0.015% of the sample is taken by the ten largest.

V and J are truncated by 5 bases and 4 bases respectively, leaving an intervening sequence of 17 bases. From the germline V gene, CDR1 is SGHTA and CDR2 is FQGNSA. The CDR3 holds 15 amino acids from the cysteine to the phenylalanine. The retained sequence is limited to the CDR3, 45 bases, with the frame set at the first base. The receptor comes from a woman in her thirties in good health. Sample: naive CD4+ T cells from blood. In the paper's terms, the cell subset or site label means: true naive CD4+ T cells. The chain is made from TRBV7-2 and TRBJ1-2; the D gene identity is not certain. The CDR3 is CASSPAELTSYGYTF. The DNA is as follows: TGTGCCAGCAGCCCGGCCGAACTAACTTCCTATGGCTACACCTTC.